What follows are 22 T cell receptor beta chains derived from one specimen sequenced in a study of cytomegalovirus exposure and HLA in healthy donors. Profiling relied on immunoSEQ multiplex PCR, and the TCRdb table lists in-frame clones only, not all of them. Of about 200,000 clones in the sample, 80% to 90% are singletons; the top ten hold about an eighth. The sequencing sample was made of PBMCs. All receptors derive from a woman aged 25 to 39 in good health and CMV-seropositive.

This clone appeared a single time. The CDR3 spells CASSYSGALYYEQYF. In nucleotides, the CDR3 is TGTGCCAGCAGTTACTCGGGGGCACTCTACTACGAGCAGTACTTC. The chain links TRBV6-5 to TRBJ2-7; D is perhaps TRBD1 (6 bases). Germline-derived CDR1 and CDR2 are MNHEY and SVGAGI. Trimming took 0 bases from V and 3 from J, leaving 12 bases between them. This CDR3 contains 15 residues.

This chain uses TRBV27 with TRBJ2-1, with TRBD2 matching over 13 bases. The CDR3 is 16 residues long. Per the germline V gene, CDR1 is MNHEY and CDR2 is SMNVEV (reference sequence). J gave up 4 bases and V 6 bases, and 6 bases lay outside the gene matches. Here the CDR3 reads CASRPGTSGTYNEQFF. CDR3 bases: TGTGCCAGCAGGCCCGGGACTAGCGGGACTTACAATGAGCAGTTCTTC.

The chain carries TRBV10-3 and TRBJ2-7; 12 bases fit TRBD2. Trimming at V came to 2 bases and at J to 9 bases, leaving 5 bases not matched to a gene. The CDR3 is 14 amino acids. Germline V gene sequence: CDR1 ENHRY, CDR2 SYGVKD. CDR3: CAISEQLAGGWQYF. CDR3 sequence (DNA): TGTGCCATCAGTGAGCAACTAGCGGGAGGTTGGCAGTACTTC.

V gene TRBV6-5 combines with J gene TRBJ2-5; 12 positions match TRBD1. CDR3 length equals 15 residues. CDR1 is MNHEY, CDR2 SVGAGI, per germline. The V and J ends lost 8 bases and 4 bases, in that order; junction bases with no gene match: 8. The CDR3 loop reads CASREGTGGAETQYF. CDR3 nucleotides: TGTGCCAGCCGAGAAGGGACAGGGGGCGCAGAGACCCAGTACTTC.

The V and J genes are TRBV29-1 and TRBJ1-1; 11 positions agree with TRBD1. V was pared by 7 bases and J by 7 bases, with 8 bases of the junction left unmatched. CDR3 size: 13 residues. Germline CDR1 reads SQVTM; CDR2 reads ANQGSEA. CDR3 loop: CSGTGQGGSEAFF. The CDR3 coding sequence is TGCAGCGGAACGGGACAGGGGGGCAGTGAAGCTTTCTTT.

This chain uses TRBV6-5 with TRBJ1-5; 8 bases line up with TRBD1. Germline assignment: CDR1 MNHEY and CDR2 SVGAGI. V gave up 8 bases and J gave up 8 bases; unmatched junction bases: 14. The CDR3 has 15 residues. CDR3 loop: CASGENQGAGEPQHF. Here the CDR3 DNA reads TGTGCCAGCGGCGAGAATCAGGGGGCAGGGGAGCCCCAGCATTTT.

J is TRBJ1-2 and V is TRBV15, with D possibly matching TRBD1 (5 bases). V lost 3 bases and J lost 3, with 11 bases in between. This CDR3 contains 14 residues. Germline V CDR1 and CDR2: LNHNV, YYDKDF (reference sequence). The chain's CDR3 is CATSRPGGYYGYTF. In DNA form, the CDR3 reads TGTGCCACCAGCAGGCCCGGGGGGTACTATGGCTACACCTTC.

This chain joins TRBV9 and TRBJ2-1; 10 nucleotides agree with TRBD2. With 0 bases clipped from V and 10 bases from J, the junction kept 4 bases outside the gene matches. This CDR3 is 14 amino acids long. Germline lookup yields CDR1 SGDLS and CDR2 YYNGEE. The chain's CDR3 is CASSVVRAGGEQFF. CDR3 DNA: TGTGCCAGCAGCGTAGTCCGAGCGGGAGGGGAGCAGTTCTTC.

This clone was seen only a few times. The chain recombines TRBV6-5 with TRBJ1-2; D remains ambiguous. This CDR3 region has 14 residues. Germline V gene data show CDR1 as MNHEY and CDR2 as SVGAGI. V gave up 2 bases and J gave up 0 bases, with 7 bases separating them. CDR3 DNA sequence: TGTGCCAGCAGTTACCACGGGGCTAACTATGGCTACACCTTC. It codes for CASSYHGANYGYTF.

This rearrangement joins TRBV28 to TRBJ2-7; 8 bases agree with TRBD2. The CDR3 is 16 amino acids. CDR1 and CDR2 (germline): MDHEN, SYDVKM. V shed 1 base and J 5 bases; nucleotides not matched to a gene: 10. The CDR3 nucleotides read TGTGCCAGCAGTTTATTGGGGGGGACTAGTGCCCACGAGCAGTACTTC. It encodes CASSLLGGTSAHEQYF. The entire variable domain, with the rest obtained from reference TRBV28 and TRBJ2-7, is as follows: DVKVTQSSRYLVKRTGEKVFLECVQDMDHENMFWYRQDPGLGLRLIYFSYDVKMKEKGDIPEGYSVSREKKERFSLILESASTNQTSMYLCASSLLGGTSAHEQYFGPGTRLTVT.

The sample holds one count of this clone. The J gene is TRBJ1-1, the V gene TRBV29-1; no clear D gene. Germline V lookup: CDR1 SQVTM, CDR2 ANQGSEA. Trimming shortened V by 2 bases and J by 1 base, and 8 bases separated the two germline ends. CDR3 length: 13 amino acids. CDR3 sequence (DNA): TGCAGCGTTGAAATATCGAGGAACACTGAAGCTTTCTTT. Its protein product is CSVEISRNTEAFF.

The chain joins TRBV29-1 to TRBJ1-5; D is unclear. CDR1 and CDR2 (germline): SQVTM, ANQGSEA. Trimming stripped 4 bases from V and 0 bases from J, with 19 bases between. The CDR3 loop spans 17 amino acids. CDR3 amino acids: CSVVGGPYTLSNQPQHF. Written as DNA, the CDR3 is TGCAGCGTTGTGGGAGGACCGTACACACTTAGCAATCAGCCCCAGCATTTT. Using reference TRBV29-1 and TRBJ1-5 for the parts outside the CDR3, the full variable domain is SAVISQKPSRDICQRGTSLTIQCQVDSQVTMMFWYRQQPGQSLTLIATANQGSEATYESGFVIDKFPISRPNLTFSTLTVSNMSPEDSSIYLCSVVGGPYTLSNQPQHFGDGTRLSIL.

J is TRBJ2-1 and V is TRBV6-6, with 9 positions matching TRBD2. This CDR3 has 15 residues. Germline CDR1 reads MNHNY; CDR2 reads SVGAGI (reference sequence). J lost 10 bases, V lost 4 bases, and 11 bases had no gene match. The CDR3 DNA reads as TGTGCCAGCAGTTGGCGGGAGGGGGCGGGGATGGAGCAGTTCTTC. This gives the protein CASSWREGAGMEQFF.

The rearrangement joins TRBV7-2 to TRBJ1-1; TRBD1 matches at 8 bases. This CDR3 has 13 residues. The V gene's germline CDR1 is SGHTA and CDR2 FQGNSA. J lost 11 bases, V lost 5 bases, and 10 bases had no gene match. CDR3 sequence: CASSRDRRNGAFF. The CDR3 DNA sequence: TGTGCCAGCAGCCGGGACAGGCGAAACGGTGCTTTCTTT.

This clone occurred once. The chain uses TRBV27 and TRBJ2-7, with D maybe TRBD2 (6 bases). CDR1 is MNHEY, CDR2 SMNVEV, per germline (reference sequence). The CDR3 contains 16 residues. The V and J ends lost 1 base and 4 bases respectively, with 17 bases between them. CDR3 coding DNA: TGTGCCAGCAGTTTATTCGCGCGGGACCTGGTGTACGAGCAGTACTTC. It is translated as CASSLFARDLVYEQYF.

This chain connects TRBV4-1 to TRBJ2-1, with D tentatively TRBD2 (6 bases). V shed 1 base and J shed 3 bases, with 13 bases lying between them. Germline CDR1 reads MGHRA; CDR2 reads YSYEKL. The length of the CDR3 is 16 residues. The CDR3 sequence: CASSQVSGEVYNEQFF. In DNA form, the CDR3 reads TGCGCCAGCAGCCAAGTTTCCGGGGAGGTCTACAATGAGCAGTTCTTC.

This chain links TRBV9 with TRBJ2-1; 14 bases fit TRBD2. Germline V gives CDR1 SGDLS, CDR2 YYNGEE. With V trimmed by 2 bases and J by 9 bases, 4 bases remained unmatched. This CDR3 has 15 amino acids. The CDR3: CASSVGTSGSAEQFF. CDR3 coding DNA: TGTGCCAGCAGCGTCGGGACTAGCGGGAGCGCTGAGCAGTTCTTC.

Here the CDR3 DNA reads TGTGCCAGCAGCGCAAGGGGCGCCGAGCAGTACTTC. This codes for CASSARGAEQYF. The genes are TRBV11-2 and TRBJ2-7, with TRBD1 as a possible D gene (5 bases). The V gene's germline CDR1 is SGHAT and CDR2 FQNNGV. Trimming removed 5 bases from V and 6 bases from J, with 11 bases in between. The CDR3 is made up of 12 amino acids.

The chain uses TRBV19 and TRBJ2-5, with 8 nucleotides matching TRBD2. This CDR3 has 13 residues. Trimming at V came to 3 bases and at J to 4 bases, leaving 1 base not matched to a gene. The germline gives CDR1 LNHDA, CDR2 SQIVND (reference sequence). The CDR3 loop is CASSMGLVETQYF. CDR3 in DNA: TGTGCCAGTAGTATGGGACTAGTAGAGACCCAGTACTTC.

This sequence joins TRBV6-7 and TRBJ1-1; 8 positions match TRBD1. TRBV6-7 is flagged as an ORF with uncertain function. The CDR3 spans 12 residues. The V gene end was trimmed by 8 bases and the J gene end by 2 bases; junction bases not matched to a gene: 1. CDR3: CASGQGNTEAFF. CDR3 sequence (DNA): TGTGCCAGCGGACAGGGTAACACTGAAGCTTTCTTT.

Here the CDR3 DNA reads TGTGCCAGCAGCTCCATTAGAGGACAGCAAGAGACCCAGTACTTC. As protein: CASSSIRGQQETQYF. The J gene is TRBJ2-5, the V gene TRBV7-2; the D gene is possibly TRBD1 (6 bases). Germline assignment: CDR1 SGHTA and CDR2 FQGNSA. CDR3 size: 15 residues. Between the trimmed V and J ends, which lost 4 bases and 2 bases, there was a span of 14 bases.

This chain links TRBV11-2 with TRBJ1-2; the D gene is possibly TRBD1 (5 bases). Trimming removed 4 bases at V and 2 bases at J, with 5 bases between. The germline V gene has CDR1 SGHAT and CDR2 FQNNGV. CDR3 length equals 12 residues. CDR3 in DNA: TGTGCCAGCAGCTCAGGGAACTATGGCTACACCTTC. Translating it yields CASSSGNYGYTF.